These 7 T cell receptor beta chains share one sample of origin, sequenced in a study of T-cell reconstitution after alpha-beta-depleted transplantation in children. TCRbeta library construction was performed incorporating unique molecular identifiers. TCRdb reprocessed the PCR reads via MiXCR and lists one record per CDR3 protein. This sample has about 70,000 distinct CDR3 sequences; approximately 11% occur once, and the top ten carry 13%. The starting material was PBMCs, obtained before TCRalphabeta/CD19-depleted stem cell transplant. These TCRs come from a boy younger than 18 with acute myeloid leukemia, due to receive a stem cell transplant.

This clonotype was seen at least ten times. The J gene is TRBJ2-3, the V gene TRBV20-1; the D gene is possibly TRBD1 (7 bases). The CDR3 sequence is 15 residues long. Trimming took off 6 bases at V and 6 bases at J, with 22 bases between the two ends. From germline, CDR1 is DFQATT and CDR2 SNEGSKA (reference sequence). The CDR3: CSAPGGGGRLDTQYF. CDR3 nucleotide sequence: TGCAGTGCCCCCGGAGGAGGGGGCCGCTTGGATACGCAGTATTTT.

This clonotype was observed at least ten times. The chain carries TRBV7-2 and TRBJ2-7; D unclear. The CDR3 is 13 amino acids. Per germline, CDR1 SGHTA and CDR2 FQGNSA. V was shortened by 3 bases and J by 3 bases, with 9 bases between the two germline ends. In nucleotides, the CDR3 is TGTGCCAGCAGCTTTGGGCTCTACTACGAGCAGTACTTC. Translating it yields CASSFGLYYEQYF.

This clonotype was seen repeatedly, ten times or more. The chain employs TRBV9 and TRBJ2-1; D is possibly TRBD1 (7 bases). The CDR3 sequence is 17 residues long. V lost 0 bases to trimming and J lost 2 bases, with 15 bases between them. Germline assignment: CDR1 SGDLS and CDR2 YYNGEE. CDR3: CASSVGVQGGTYNEQFF. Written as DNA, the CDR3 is TGTGCCAGCAGCGTAGGGGTCCAGGGGGGCACCTACAATGAGCAGTTCTTC.

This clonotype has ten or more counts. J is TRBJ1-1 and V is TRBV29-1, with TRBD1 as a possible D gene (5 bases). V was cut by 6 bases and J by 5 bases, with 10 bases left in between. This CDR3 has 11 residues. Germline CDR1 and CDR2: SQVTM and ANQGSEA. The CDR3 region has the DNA TGCAGCGTGCTGACAGCTACTGAAGCTTTCTTT. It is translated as CSVLTATEAFF.

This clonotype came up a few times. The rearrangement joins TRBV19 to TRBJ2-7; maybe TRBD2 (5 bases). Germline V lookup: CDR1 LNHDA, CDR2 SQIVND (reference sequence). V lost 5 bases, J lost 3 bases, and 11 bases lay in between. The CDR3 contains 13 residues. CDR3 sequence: CASSRGDLYEQYF. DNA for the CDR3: TGTGCCAGTAGTCGGGGAGACCTCTACGAGCAGTACTTC.

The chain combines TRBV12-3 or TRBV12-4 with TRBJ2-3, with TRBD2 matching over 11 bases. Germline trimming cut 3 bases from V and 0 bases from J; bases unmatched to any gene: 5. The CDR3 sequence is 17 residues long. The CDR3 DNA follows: TGTGCCAGCAGTTTTAGCGGGGGGGGATCTAGCACAGATACGCAGTATTTT. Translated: CASSFSGGGSSTDTQYF.

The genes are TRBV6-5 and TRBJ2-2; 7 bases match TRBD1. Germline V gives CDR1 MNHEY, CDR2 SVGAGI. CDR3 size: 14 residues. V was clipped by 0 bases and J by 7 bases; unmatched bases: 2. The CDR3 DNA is TGTGCCAGCAGTTACTCCGGGACAGTCGGGGAGCTGTTTTTT. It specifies CASSYSGTVGELFF.